This T cell receptor (beta chain) appears in the sequencing data of a study of T cells in Graves' hyperthyroidism and ophthalmopathy. Uncontrolled infection, other autoimmune disease, pregnancy or lactation disqualified patients from enrolment. RNA transcripts provided the source from which TCR beta CDR3 regions were amplified. HTBI primers drove first-round RT-PCR of the TCR CDR3. TCRdb analysed the multiplex PCR reads with MiXCR anew, one entry per CDR3 protein. The repertoire consists of 350,000 or so distinct CDR3 sequences, with 17% occurring once and the leading ten covering around a third. The CDR3 has 15 residues. CDR1 is SNHLY and CDR2 is FYNNEI in the germline V gene. Between the trimmed V and J ends, which lost 6 bases and 6 bases, there was a span of 18 bases.

The rearrangement joins TRBV2 to TRBJ1-5, with TRBD1 as a possible D gene (5 bases). Sequencing was done on a sample of blood. The TCR originated in a woman younger than 45 with Graves' hyperthyroidism that later progressed to Graves' ophthalmopathy. The CDR3 here is CASSPAARAGQPQHF. CDR3 bases: TGTGCCAGCAGCCCCGCGGCCAGGGCTGGTCAGCCCCAGCATTTT. Filled out from reference TRBV2 and TRBJ1-5, the complete variable domain reads EPEVTQTPSHQVTQMGQEVILRCVPISNHLYFYWYRQILGQKVEFLVSFYNNEISEKSEIFDDQFSVERPDGSNFTLKIRSTKLEDSAMYFCASSPAARAGQPQHFGDGTRLSIL.